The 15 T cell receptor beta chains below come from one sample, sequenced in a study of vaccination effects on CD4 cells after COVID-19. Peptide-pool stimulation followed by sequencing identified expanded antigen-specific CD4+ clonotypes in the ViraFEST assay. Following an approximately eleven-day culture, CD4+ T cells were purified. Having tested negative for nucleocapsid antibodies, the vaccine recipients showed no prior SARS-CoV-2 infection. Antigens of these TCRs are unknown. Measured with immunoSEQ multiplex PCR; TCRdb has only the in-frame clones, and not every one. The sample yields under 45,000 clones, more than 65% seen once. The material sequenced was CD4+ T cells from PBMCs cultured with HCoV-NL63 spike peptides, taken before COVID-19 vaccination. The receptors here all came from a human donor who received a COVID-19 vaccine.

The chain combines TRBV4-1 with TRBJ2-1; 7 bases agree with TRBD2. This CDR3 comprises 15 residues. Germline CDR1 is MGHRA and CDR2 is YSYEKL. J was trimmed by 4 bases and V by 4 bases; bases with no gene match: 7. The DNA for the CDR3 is TGCGCCAGCAGCCTCCCTAGCGGAGTGTACAATGAGCAGTTCTTC. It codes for CASSLPSGVYNEQFF.

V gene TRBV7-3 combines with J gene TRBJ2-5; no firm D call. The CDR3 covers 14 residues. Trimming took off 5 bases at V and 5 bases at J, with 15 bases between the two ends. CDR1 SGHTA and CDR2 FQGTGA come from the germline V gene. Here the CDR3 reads CASSPGHAGETQYF. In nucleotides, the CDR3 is TGTGCCAGCAGCCCCGGCCACGCCGGGGAGACCCAGTACTTC. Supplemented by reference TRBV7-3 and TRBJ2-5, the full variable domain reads GAGVSQTPSNKVTEKGKYVELRCDPISGHTALYWYRQSLGQGPEFLIYFQGTGAADDSGLPNDRFFAVRPEGSVSTLKIQRTERGDSAVYLCASSPGHAGETQYFGPGTRLLVL.

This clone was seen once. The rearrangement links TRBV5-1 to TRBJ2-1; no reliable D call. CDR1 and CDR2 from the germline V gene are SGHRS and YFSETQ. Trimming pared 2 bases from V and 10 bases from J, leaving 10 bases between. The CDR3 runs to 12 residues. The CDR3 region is CASSFGDTEQFF. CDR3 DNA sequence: TGCGCCAGCAGCTTTGGGGATACGGAGCAGTTCTTC. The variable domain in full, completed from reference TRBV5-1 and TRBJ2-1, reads KAGVTQTPRYLIKTRGQQVTLSCSPISGHRSVSWYQQTPGQGLQFLFEYFSETQRNKGNFPGRFSGRQFSNSRSEMNVSTLELGDSALYLCASSFGDTEQFFGPGTRLTVL.

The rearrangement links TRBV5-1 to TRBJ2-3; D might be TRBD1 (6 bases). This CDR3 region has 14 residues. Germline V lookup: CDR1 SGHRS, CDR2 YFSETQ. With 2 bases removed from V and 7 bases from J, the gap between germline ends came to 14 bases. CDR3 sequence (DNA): TGCGCCAGCAGCTTAACACAGGGTCGGAATACGCAGTATTTT. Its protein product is CASSLTQGRNTQYF. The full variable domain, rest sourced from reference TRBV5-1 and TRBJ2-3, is KAGVTQTPRYLIKTRGQQVTLSCSPISGHRSVSWYQQTPGQGLQFLFEYFSETQRNKGNFPGRFSGRQFSNSRSEMNVSTLELGDSALYLCASSLTQGRNTQYFGPGTRLTVL.

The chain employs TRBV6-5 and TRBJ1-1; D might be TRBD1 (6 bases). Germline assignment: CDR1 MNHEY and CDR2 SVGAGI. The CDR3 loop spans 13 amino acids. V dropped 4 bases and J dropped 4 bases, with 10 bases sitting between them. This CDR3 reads CASSWGAGTEAFF. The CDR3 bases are TGTGCCAGCAGTTGGGGGGCTGGCACTGAAGCTTTCTTT.

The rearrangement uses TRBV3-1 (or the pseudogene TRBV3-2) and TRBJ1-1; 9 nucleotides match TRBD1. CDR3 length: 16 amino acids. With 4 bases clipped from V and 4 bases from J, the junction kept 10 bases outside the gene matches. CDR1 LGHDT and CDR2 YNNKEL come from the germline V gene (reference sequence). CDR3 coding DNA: TGTGCCAGCAGCCGTAAAGCGGGGACAGGGACCACTGAAGCTTTCTTT. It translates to CASSRKAGTGTTEAFF.

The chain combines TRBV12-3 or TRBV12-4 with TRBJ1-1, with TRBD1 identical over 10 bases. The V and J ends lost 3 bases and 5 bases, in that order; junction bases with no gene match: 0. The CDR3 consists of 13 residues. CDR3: CASSLDRGTEAFF. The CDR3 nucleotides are TGTGCCAGCAGTTTGGACAGGGGGACTGAAGCTTTCTTT.

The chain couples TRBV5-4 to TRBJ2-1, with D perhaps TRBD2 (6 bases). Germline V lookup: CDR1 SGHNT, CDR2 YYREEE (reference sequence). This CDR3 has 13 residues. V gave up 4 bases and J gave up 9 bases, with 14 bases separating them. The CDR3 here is CASSHLQAGEQFF. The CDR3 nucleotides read TGTGCCAGCAGCCACTTACAAGCGGGTGAGCAGTTCTTC. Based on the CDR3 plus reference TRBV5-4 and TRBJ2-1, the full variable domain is ETGVTQSPTHLIKTRGQQVTLRCSSQSGHNTVSWYQQALGQGPQFIFQYYREEENGRGNFPPRFSGLQFPNYSSELNVNALELDDSALYLCASSHLQAGEQFFGPGTRLTVL.

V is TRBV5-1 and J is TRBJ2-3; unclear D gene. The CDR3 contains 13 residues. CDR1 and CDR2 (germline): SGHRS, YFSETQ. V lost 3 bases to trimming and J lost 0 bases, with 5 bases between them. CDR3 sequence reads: CASSSTSTDTQYF. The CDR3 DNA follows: TGCGCCAGCAGCTCGACTAGCACAGATACGCAGTATTTT.

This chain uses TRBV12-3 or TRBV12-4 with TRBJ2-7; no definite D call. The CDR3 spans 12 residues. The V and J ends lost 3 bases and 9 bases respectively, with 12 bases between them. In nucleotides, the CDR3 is TGTGCCAGCAGTTTTGGCTTGGTAGGGCAGTACGTC. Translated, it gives CASSFGLVGQYV.

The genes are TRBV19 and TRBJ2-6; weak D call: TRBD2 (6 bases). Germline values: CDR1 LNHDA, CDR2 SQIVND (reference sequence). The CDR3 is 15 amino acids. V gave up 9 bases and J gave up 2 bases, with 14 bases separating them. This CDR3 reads CASFPGDAGANVLTF. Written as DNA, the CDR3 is TGTGCCAGCTTCCCGGGGGACGCTGGGGCCAACGTCCTGACTTTC.

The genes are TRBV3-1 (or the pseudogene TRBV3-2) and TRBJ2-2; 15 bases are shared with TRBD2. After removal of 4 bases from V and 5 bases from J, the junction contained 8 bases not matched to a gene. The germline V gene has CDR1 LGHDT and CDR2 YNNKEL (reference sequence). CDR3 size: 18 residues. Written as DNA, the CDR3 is TGTGCCAGCAGCCGCGGGACTAGCGGGGGGTTAAAAACCGGGGAGCTGTTTTTT. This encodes CASSRGTSGGLKTGELFF.

CDR3 sequence reads: CAYIGGLGMTPLHF. CDR3 nucleotide sequence: TGTGCCTACATCGGGGGCTTGGGTATGACACCCCTCCACTTT. The chain uses TRBV30 and TRBJ1-6; a possible D gene is TRBD1 (6 bases). The CDR3 has 14 residues. The germline gives CDR1 GTSNPN, CDR2 SVGIG (reference sequence). V lost 7 bases and J lost 11, with 21 bases in between.

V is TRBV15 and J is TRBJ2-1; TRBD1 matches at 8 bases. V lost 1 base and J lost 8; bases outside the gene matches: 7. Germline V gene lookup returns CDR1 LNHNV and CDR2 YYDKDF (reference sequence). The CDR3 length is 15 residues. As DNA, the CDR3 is TGTGCCACCAGCAGAGGCACAGGGGGAAAAGATGAGCAGTTCTTC. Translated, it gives CATSRGTGGKDEQFF. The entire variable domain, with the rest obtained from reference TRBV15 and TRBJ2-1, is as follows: DAMVIQNPRYQVTQFGKPVTLSCSQTLNHNVMYWYQQKSSQAPKLLFHYYDKDFNNEADTPDNFQSRRPNTSFCFLDIRSPGLGDTAMYLCATSRGTGGKDEQFFGPGTRLTVL.

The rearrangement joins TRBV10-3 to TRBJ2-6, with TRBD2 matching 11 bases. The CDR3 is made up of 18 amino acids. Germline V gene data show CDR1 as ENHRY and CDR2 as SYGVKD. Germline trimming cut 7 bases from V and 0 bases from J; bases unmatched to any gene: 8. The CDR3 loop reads CAIMGSGGAYSGANVLTF. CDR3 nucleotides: TGTGCCATCATGGGTAGCGGGGGGGCCTACTCTGGGGCCAACGTCCTGACTTTC.